This TCR beta chain was sequenced during a study of blood T cell repertoires in COVID-19. The overall study: Italy, Spain and the United States were the sources of the convalescent and acute COVID-19 samples. PBMCs, B-cell-depleted T cells, or T cells provided the cDNA or gDNA that made up the material.

Germline loops: CDR1 SGHTA, CDR2 FQGNSA. The CDR3 sequence is 14 residues long. V dropped 3 bases and J dropped 4; count of bases not matched to a gene: 5. Per the study methods: The authors estimated nucleated cell counts from reference gene primer amplification. Assay: immunoSEQ multiplex PCR; the TCRdb copy retains only in-frame clones and omits some. The D gene and trimming were derived from the DNA, and the V and J assignments and clone size from that table. The sample yields some 200,000 clones, around 86% seen once. This receptor was identified in a man at least 80 years old with acute or convalescent COVID-19. Sequenced: peripheral blood. The chain carries TRBV7-2 and TRBJ2-5; 7 bases match TRBD2. The DNA for the CDR3 is TGTGCCAGCAGCTTTTTTGCGGGAGCAGAGACCCAGTACTTC. The encoded protein is CASSFFAGAETQYF. The full variable domain, rest sourced from reference TRBV7-2 and TRBJ2-5, is GAGVSQSPSNKVTEKGKDVELRCDPISGHTALYWYRQSLGQGLEFLIYFQGNSAPDKSGLPSDRFSAERTGGSVSTLTIQRTQQEDSAVYLCASSFFAGAETQYFGPGTRLLVL.